Sequencing of this TCR beta chain was carried out in a study of response to subunit inactivated influenza vaccine. Study observations and caveats: New T cells are recruited in small numbers by each seasonal influenza vaccination, according to the authors' suggestion.

This CDR3 spans 16 amino acids. The V gene's germline CDR1 is LGHDT and CDR2 YNNKEL (reference sequence). Trimming shortened V by 4 bases and J by 3 bases, and 15 bases separated the two germline ends. This clonotype was observed a few times. Its matching antigen is unknown. Using its own MiXCR run on the RT-PCR reads, TCRdb lists one record per CDR3 protein. In the table there are hundreds of thousands of distinct CDR3 sequences, 13% to 15% of which are singletons. The sequences come from PBMCs from blood, collected 14 days before vaccination. The chain links TRBV3-1 to TRBJ2-2, with D tentatively TRBD1 or TRBD2 (5 bases each). This TCR derives from a man between 50 and 59 years old who received an inactivated influenza vaccine. Here the CDR3 reads CASSLLGPRDTGELFF. CDR3 bases: TGTGCCAGCAGCCTGTTGGGACCCCGAGACACCGGGGAGCTGTTTTTT.